This is a list of T cell receptor beta chains from one sample in a study of neurological immune-mediated disorders. TCRdb reanalysed the 5' RACE reads using MiXCR and keeps one entry per CDR3 protein. Here the sample spans around 29,000 distinct CDR3 sequences, approximately 5% being singletons. Sequencing was done on a sample of CD4+ T cells from blood. Receptor source: a woman in her forties or fifties in good health. CDR3s include the opening cysteine and the closing phenylalanine or tryptophan. A D gene is named only where the DNA matches it firmly. The size field is filled for only some rows; it gives once, few, many or a size class.

d_call	j_call	v_call	clone_size	cdr3_nt	cdr3_aa
NA	TRBJ1-2	TRBV15	many	TGTGCCACCAGCAGAGATCTAGCAGAACCCTATGGCTACACCTTC	CATSRDLAEPYGYTF
NA	TRBJ2-1	TRBV3-1	many	TGTGCCAGCAGCGGAGAAATCTACAATGAGCAGTTCTTC	CASSGEIYNEQFF
NA	TRBJ2-5	TRBV7-9	many	TGTGCCAGCAGCTTTGACCGGGGAGAGACCCAGTACTTC	CASSFDRGETQYF
NA	TRBJ2-1	TRBV12-3/TRBV12-4	many	TGTGCCAGCGCTCGGGACGGCTTCAATGAGCAGTTCTTC	CASARDGFNEQFF
NA	TRBJ1-1	TRBV5-6	many	TGTGCCAGCAGCTCCCCTGTTGGGGGGGGCACTGAAGCTTTCTTT	CASSSPVGGGTEAFF
TRBD2	TRBJ2-1	TRBV6-1	many	TGTGCCAGCAGTGAAGTGGGCGGGGGGGCCTGGGATGAGCAGTTCTTC	CASSEVGGGAWDEQFF
TRBD2	TRBJ2-7	TRBV20-1	many	TGCAGTGCTAGAGACCTCGGGACTAGCGGGGGGTACGAGCAGTACTTC	CSARDLGTSGGYEQYF
NA	TRBJ2-2	TRBV5-6	many	TGTGCCAGCACTTTGACGGGGGATCCGAACACCGGGGAGCTGTTTTTT	CASTLTGDPNTGELFF
TRBD1	TRBJ2-3	TRBV7-2	many	TGTGCCAGCAGCCCAGGACAGGGAAAGAATACGCAGTATTTT	CASSPGQGKNTQYF
NA	TRBJ1-5	TRBV3-1	many	TGTGCCAGCAGCCCTGGGAGGGATCAGCCCCAGCATTTT	CASSPGRDQPQHF
NA	TRBJ1-1	TRBV20-1	many	TGCAGTGCTAGAAAGGCTTCTGATAAAGCTTTCTTT	CSARKASDKAFF
TRBD2	TRBJ2-1	TRBV27	many	TGTGCCAGCAGTTTCGACCCGGGGGGAAGGTTCTTC	CASSFDPGGRFF
NA	TRBJ2-2	TRBV2	NA	TGTGCCAGCATCCCGGGCATGCATTTTGGCGGGGAGCTGTTTTTT	CASIPGMHFGGELFF
NA	TRBJ1-1	TRBV27	medium-sized	TGTGCCAGCAGTTCCAACAGGTTGAACACTGAAGCTTTCTTT	CASSSNRLNTEAFF
TRBD2	TRBJ2-7	TRBV18	many	TGTGCCAGCTCACCATCGGGCGGGAGGGCCTCCTACGAGCAGTACTTC	CASSPSGGRASYEQYF
NA	TRBJ1-5	TRBV15	many	TGTGCCACCAGTCCAGGAGGGGTAGGTCAGCCCCAGCATTTT	CATSPGGVGQPQHF
TRBD1	TRBJ2-5	TRBV10-3	many	TGTGCCACCGGGACAGTTGAGACCCAGTACTTC	CATGTVETQYF
NA	TRBJ2-3	TRBV20-1	many	TGCAGTGCTAGGTCGTCGGCTACCCAGAAAAATACGCAGTATTTT	CSARSSATQKNTQYF
NA	TRBJ2-5	TRBV7-3	many	TGTGCCAGCAGCCCAGACCTGGGAGAGACCCAGTACTTC	CASSPDLGETQYF
NA	TRBJ1-1	TRBV3-1	many	TGTGCCAGCAGTCCGTTGGGGGGTGAAGCTTTCTTT	CASSPLGGEAFF
NA	TRBJ1-1	TRBV11-1	many	TGTGCCAGCAGCTTAGGGCGGGGCACTGAAGCTTTCTTT	CASSLGRGTEAFF
TRBD1	TRBJ2-2	TRBV5-1	many	TGCGCCAGCAGCGGGGGGACAGGTCCAAGCGGGGAGCTGTTTTTT	CASSGGTGPSGELFF
TRBD2	TRBJ2-1	TRBV20-1	many	TGCAGTGCTACCCCGGGGCGGGGGGGCCGGAATGAGCAGTTCTTC	CSATPGRGGRNEQFF
NA	TRBJ1-2	TRBV5-5	many	TGTGCCAGCAGCTTGGAGGGTTCGCGCTATGGCTACACCTTC	CASSLEGSRYGYTF
NA	TRBJ2-3	TRBV7-2	many	TGTGCCAGCAGCTTATTCGGGCGGGGTAAACTCACAGATACGCAGTATTTT	CASSLFGRGKLTDTQYF
TRBD1	TRBJ1-3	TRBV6-5	many	TGTGCCAGCAGTAGAACAGGGGAAGCTGGAAACACCATATATTTT	CASSRTGEAGNTIYF
NA	TRBJ2-7	TRBV11-3	many	TGTGCCAGCAGCTTTACTGGGAACTACGAGCAGTACTTC	CASSFTGNYEQYF
NA	TRBJ2-3	TRBV5-1	many	TGCGCCAGCAGCTTGGCCTCTAGCGCTGTAGATACGCAGTATTTT	CASSLASSAVDTQYF
NA	TRBJ1-3	TRBV5-1	many	TGCGCCAGCAGCCTGGGACAAATTGGAAACACCATATATTTT	CASSLGQIGNTIYF
TRBD2	TRBJ2-5	TRBV4-3	many	TGCGCCAGCAGCCACACAGCCGGGACTAGCGGGAGAGAGACCCAGTACTTC	CASSHTAGTSGRETQYF
NA	TRBJ2-3	TRBV7-2	many	TGTGCCAGCAGCTTAGGAAGCACAGATACGCAGTATTTT	CASSLGSTDTQYF
NA	TRBJ1-2	TRBV7-2	medium-sized	TGTGCCAGCAGCTACCAAAGGGGGGGCTACACCTTC	CASSYQRGGYTF
TRBD2	TRBJ2-1	TRBV20-1	many	TGCAGTTCCGGGACTACCTTTGCCAATGAGCAGTTCTTC	CSSGTTFANEQFF
TRBD1	TRBJ2-7	TRBV29-1	many	TGCAGCGTTGAATGGAACAGGGGGCTAAACGAGCAGTACTTC	CSVEWNRGLNEQYF
TRBD1	TRBJ2-7	TRBV5-1	many	TGCGCCAGCAGCTTGGAGGGACAGGGACGGCACGAGCAGTACTTC	CASSLEGQGRHEQYF
NA	TRBJ2-2	TRBV2	many	TGTGCCAGCACCGAGGGGCCAATCACCGGGGAGCTGTTTTTT	CASTEGPITGELFF
TRBD1	TRBJ2-7	TRBV11-2	many	TGTGCCAGCAGCTCACAGGGGCTATTCTCCTACGAGCAGTACTTC	CASSSQGLFSYEQYF
NA	TRBJ1-2	TRBV7-3	many	TGTGCCAGCAGCCTCGGACAGAGATTGTCCTATGGCTACACCTTC	CASSLGQRLSYGYTF
NA	TRBJ1-5	TRBV24-1	many	TGTGCCATTACAGGTTCGGCGGCTCAGCCCCAGCATTTT	CAITGSAAQPQHF
NA	TRBJ2-2	TRBV5-1	many	TGCGCCAGCGAGGCGGGGGCCCGAACCGGGGAGCTGTTTTTT	CASEAGARTGELFF